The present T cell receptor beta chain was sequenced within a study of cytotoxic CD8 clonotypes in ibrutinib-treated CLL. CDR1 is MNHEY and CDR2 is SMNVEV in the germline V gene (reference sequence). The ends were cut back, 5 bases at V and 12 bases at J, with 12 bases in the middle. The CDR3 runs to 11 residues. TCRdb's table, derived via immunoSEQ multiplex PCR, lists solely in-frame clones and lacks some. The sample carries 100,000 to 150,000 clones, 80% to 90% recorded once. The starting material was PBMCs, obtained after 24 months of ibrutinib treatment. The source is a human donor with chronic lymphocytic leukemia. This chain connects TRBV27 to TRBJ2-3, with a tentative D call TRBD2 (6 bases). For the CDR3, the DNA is TGTGCCAGCAGTGTCGGGACTTTCCAGTATTTT. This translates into CASSVGTFQYF.